A selection of T cell receptor beta chains follows, all from one sample in a study of cytomegalovirus exposure and HLA in healthy donors. Sequenced by immunoSEQ multiplex PCR; TCRdb stores in-frame clones only, minus some. The sample contains around 150,000 clones, about two thirds of which appear only once. Sequenced input: PBMCs. All receptors come from a woman between 25 and 40 years old in good health and CMV-seronegative. The CDR3 runs from the conserved cysteine through the conserved F or W. The D gene is left open where the match is weak. Only part of the rows carry a size: once, few, many, or a class if the clone is expanded.

J: TRBJ1-1
size: .
V: TRBV28
D: TRBD1
DNA: TGTGCCAGCGCTCGAGGGGGACAGGGGTTTCCGAACACTGAAGCTTTCTTT
CDR3: CASARGGQGFPNTEAFF

J: TRBJ2-3
size: .
V: TRBV7-2
D: .
DNA: TGTGCCAGCAGCTTAGCGGTAGAGGGTTGGGATACGCAGTATTTT
CDR3: CASSLAVEGWDTQYF

J: TRBJ1-1
size: few
V: TRBV6-1
D: .
DNA: TGTGCCGGGCAGTTCTCGGAGGGTGACTACTATGAAGCTTTCTTT
CDR3: CAGQFSEGDYYEAFF

J: TRBJ2-4
size: few
V: TRBV28
D: TRBD2
DNA: TGTGCCAGCTCCCTTCCCCGGGGGGGCGGAATAAACATTCAGTACTTC
CDR3: CASSLPRGGGINIQYF

J: TRBJ2-1
size: .
V: TRBV27
D: TRBD1
DNA: TGTGCCAGCAGCGATCCGGGACAGGGATTCAATGAGCAGTTCTTC
CDR3: CASSDPGQGFNEQFF

J: TRBJ1-1
size: .
V: TRBV7-6
D: .
DNA: TGTGCCAGCAGCCCGGACGACAGTCTCATTGAAGCTTTCTTT
CDR3: CASSPDDSLIEAFF

J: TRBJ2-7
size: .
V: TRBV5-1
D: .
DNA: TGCGCCAGCAGCTCAGAACCGGGACTTCCGACCTACGAGCAGTACTTC
CDR3: CASSSEPGLPTYEQYF

J: TRBJ2-3
size: once
V: TRBV6-6
D: .
DNA: TGTGCCAGCGGCGGGGACACAGATACGCAGTATTTT
CDR3: CASGGDTDTQYF

J: TRBJ2-2
size: .
V: TRBV19
D: .
DNA: TGTGCCAGTAGTATTGAGGGACAGAACACCGGGGAGCTGTTTTTT
CDR3: CASSIEGQNTGELFF

J: TRBJ2-7
size: .
V: TRBV7-3
D: TRBD2
DNA: TGTGCCAGCAGCAAAGGGAGGGCAGGGACGAACGAGCAGTACTTC
CDR3: CASSKGRAGTNEQYF

J: TRBJ1-3
size: few
V: TRBV30
D: .
DNA: TGTGCCTGGAACGTGGTAGGGGTAAACACCATATATTTT
CDR3: CAWNVVGVNTIYF

J: TRBJ2-5
size: once
V: TRBV19
D: TRBD1
DNA: TGTGCCAGTAGGAGACAGGGCCAGGGGGAGACCCAGTACTTC
CDR3: CASRRQGQGETQYF

J: TRBJ2-7
size: .
V: TRBV7-9
D: TRBD2
DNA: TGTGCCAGCAGCTCCGGACTAGCGGGAGGGTACTACGAGCAGTACTTC
CDR3: CASSSGLAGGYYEQYF

J: TRBJ2-4
size: .
V: TRBV11-2
D: .
DNA: TGTGCCAGCAGCCCTAAAGCGGAACTAGCCAAAAACATTCAGTACTTC
CDR3: CASSPKAELAKNIQYF

J: TRBJ2-1
size: .
V: TRBV28
D: .
DNA: TGTGCCAGCAGTTTCACGACGGAGGTAAATGAGCAGTTCTTC
CDR3: CASSFTTEVNEQFF

J: TRBJ2-7
size: .
V: TRBV6-5
D: .
DNA: TGTGCCAGCAGTTACTACATCTCCTACGAGCAGTACTTC
CDR3: CASSYYISYEQYF

J: TRBJ2-1
size: once
V: TRBV13
D: TRBD1
DNA: TGTGCCAGCAGCTTACACAGGGGAGCCAACTACAATGAGCAGTTCTTC
CDR3: CASSLHRGANYNEQFF

J: TRBJ2-7
size: .
V: TRBV29-1
D: .
DNA: TGCAGCGTTGCGGACAGCAACTACGAGCGGTACTTC
CDR3: CSVADSNYERYF

J: TRBJ1-1
size: .
V: TRBV15
D: TRBD1
DNA: TGTGCCACCAGTCTTGGGGGCAGGGGGCATACTGAAGCTTTCTTT
CDR3: CATSLGGRGHTEAFF

J: TRBJ2-7
size: .
V: TRBV28
D: .
DNA: TGTGCCAGCAGTTTACTAGTCCTTTCCTACGAGCAGTACTTC
CDR3: CASSLLVLSYEQYF

J: TRBJ2-3
size: .
V: TRBV10-3
D: TRBD2
DNA: TGTGCCATCAGTGAGTCGAAGTTAGCGGGGGGGTTCCTTGGCACAGATACGCAGTATTTT
CDR3: CAISESKLAGGFLGTDTQYF

J: TRBJ2-2
size: .
V: TRBV6-5
D: .
DNA: TGTGCCACGAGGAGGGGAGGCACCGGGGAGCTGTTTTTT
CDR3: CATRRGGTGELFF

J: TRBJ1-5
size: .
V: TRBV28
D: TRBD1
DNA: TGTGCCAGCAGTTTAGGGGCAGGGGGCGTTAGGTCCCAGCATTTT
CDR3: CASSLGAGGVRSQHF

J: TRBJ2-1
size: .
V: TRBV7-6
D: .
DNA: TGTGCCAGCAGCTCCTTAAGCGGGTCGCTGAACAATGAGCAGTTCTTC
CDR3: CASSSLSGSLNNEQFF

J: TRBJ1-6
size: .
V: TRBV5-5
D: .
DNA: TGTGCCAGCAGCTTGCGAGGAACCGAGAATTCACCCCTCCACTTT
CDR3: CASSLRGTENSPLHF

J: TRBJ2-5
size: .
V: TRBV5-8
D: TRBD1
DNA: TGTGCCAGCAGCCCCGGGACGCCTACAGGGGGGACCCAGTACTTC
CDR3: CASSPGTPTGGTQYF

J: TRBJ1-4
size: once
V: TRBV19
D: .
DNA: TGTGCCAGTGTGAGCCGGGGAATGGGAAAACTGTTTTTT
CDR3: CASVSRGMGKLFF

J: TRBJ2-1
size: .
V: TRBV2
D: .
DNA: TGTGCCAGCTTTCTACTATTGAATGAGCAGTTCTTC
CDR3: CASFLLLNEQFF

J: TRBJ2-7
size: .
V: TRBV27
D: TRBD2
DNA: TGTGCCAGCTGGGCGGGACTAAGACCAACGGAGCAGTACTTC
CDR3: CASWAGLRPTEQYF

J: TRBJ1-1
size: once
V: TRBV28
D: .
DNA: TGTGCCAGCACCGGAGGGGCGGGGCTGAGTACTGAAGCTTTCTTT
CDR3: CASTGGAGLSTEAFF

J: TRBJ2-2
size: .
V: TRBV7-3
D: .
DNA: TGTGCCAGCAGCTTAACGGGAGGGGGAGAGGGCACCGGGGAGCTGTTTTTT
CDR3: CASSLTGGGEGTGELFF

J: TRBJ2-1
size: once
V: TRBV7-9
D: TRBD1
DNA: TGTGCCAGCAGCGGAGGCGGGACAGGAAAGCAGTTCTTC
CDR3: CASSGGGTGKQFF

J: TRBJ1-4
size: .
V: TRBV7-9
D: .
DNA: TGTGCCAGCAGCTTACCCCGGACAGAGAGTTATGAAAAACTGTTTTTT
CDR3: CASSLPRTESYEKLFF

J: TRBJ1-4
size: few
V: TRBV2
D: .
DNA: TGTGCCAGCAGTGAAACACCGGGACTTGGAATGAATGGTCAACTGTTTTTT
CDR3: CASSETPGLGMNGQLFF

J: TRBJ1-5
size: few
V: TRBV28
D: .
DNA: TGTGCCAGCAGTTTAAGTTGGGACATCAATCAGCCCCAGCATTTT
CDR3: CASSLSWDINQPQHF

J: TRBJ2-3
size: few
V: TRBV19
D: TRBD2
DNA: TGTGCCAGTAGCGCAGCGGGGGGCACAGATACGCAGTATTTT
CDR3: CASSAAGGTDTQYF

J: TRBJ2-5
size: once
V: TRBV11-1
D: TRBD2
DNA: TGTGCCAGCTCACCGGCAGGATTAGCGGGGGTTCAAGAGACCCAGTACTTC
CDR3: CASSPAGLAGVQETQYF

J: TRBJ1-1
size: .
V: TRBV5-1
D: TRBD1
DNA: TGCGCCAGCAGCACCGGGACAGGGGGCGTTGAAGCTTTCTTT
CDR3: CASSTGTGGVEAFF

J: TRBJ2-5
size: .
V: TRBV6-5
D: TRBD2
DNA: TGTGCCAGCAGCCGACTAGCGGGGGCCGGGACCCAGTACTTC
CDR3: CASSRLAGAGTQYF

J: TRBJ1-1
size: .
V: TRBV7-3
D: .
DNA: TGTGCCAGCAGCTTAACGCCGACAGATGCTTACACTGAAGCTTTCTTT
CDR3: CASSLTPTDAYTEAFF

J: TRBJ2-3
size: .
V: TRBV15
D: TRBD2
DNA: TGTGCCACCAGCAGAGATCGAGAGGGAGGGAGAGATACGCAGTATTTT
CDR3: CATSRDREGGRDTQYF

J: TRBJ2-5
size: .
V: TRBV4-3
D: TRBD2
DNA: TGCGCCAGCAGCCAAAGGGGACTAGCGGGAGAGACCCAGTACTTC
CDR3: CASSQRGLAGETQYF

J: TRBJ1-6
size: .
V: TRBV30
D: TRBD1
DNA: TGTGCCTGGGACAGGGGGCTTTCCTATAATTCACCCCTCCACTTT
CDR3: CAWDRGLSYNSPLHF

J: TRBJ2-7
size: .
V: TRBV5-1
D: TRBD1
DNA: TGCGCCAGCAGCTTCGGGACAGGGGGCAGGGAGCAGTACTTC
CDR3: CASSFGTGGREQYF

J: TRBJ1-6
size: .
V: TRBV10-3
D: .
DNA: TGTGCCATCAGCCCTGGGGGGGCTAGTGCCCTCCACTTT
CDR3: CAISPGGASALHF

J: TRBJ1-4
size: .
V: TRBV2
D: TRBD1
DNA: TGTGCCAGCAAATCGGGACAGGGCGCAGAAAAACTGTTTTTT
CDR3: CASKSGQGAEKLFF

J: TRBJ2-7
size: .
V: TRBV4-1
D: .
DNA: TGCGCCAGCAGCTTCGGGGGTACCTACGAGCAGTACTTC
CDR3: CASSFGGTYEQYF

J: TRBJ1-5
size: .
V: TRBV12-2
D: .
DNA: TGTGCAAGTCGCTTAAGTCACAGGGTTAGCAATCAGCCCCAGCATTTT
CDR3: CASRLSHRVSNQPQHF

J: TRBJ1-3
size: .
V: TRBV7-9
D: .
DNA: TGTGCCAGCACCAAACTGCTCGGGGGGTCTGGAAACACCATATATTTT
CDR3: CASTKLLGGSGNTIYF

J: TRBJ1-2
size: few
V: TRBV7-2
D: .
DNA: TGTGCCAGCAGCTCCAGTGGGGGGGCACTTTATGGCTACACCTTC
CDR3: CASSSSGGALYGYTF

J: TRBJ2-3
size: .
V: TRBV7-9
D: .
DNA: TGTTCCAGCAGTCTAGGGGGGGGCCCGCAGTATTTT
CDR3: CSSSLGGGPQYF

J: TRBJ2-3
size: .
V: TRBV7-6
D: TRBD2
DNA: TGTGCCAGCAGCTTAGGGTGGACTAGCGGGATCACAGATACGCAGTATTTT
CDR3: CASSLGWTSGITDTQYF

J: TRBJ2-5
size: .
V: TRBV15
D: .
DNA: TGTGCCACCAGCAACCCGACTAGGCCAGAGACCCAGTACTTC
CDR3: CATSNPTRPETQYF

J: TRBJ2-3
size: .
V: TRBV10-3
D: .
DNA: TGTGCCATCAGCGGACTGGGAGCACGAAATACGCAGTATTTT
CDR3: CAISGLGARNTQYF

J: TRBJ1-5
size: .
V: TRBV28
D: .
DNA: TGTGCCAGCAGGGAGAGCAATCAGCCCCAGCATTTT
CDR3: CASRESNQPQHF

J: TRBJ2-5
size: .
V: TRBV2
D: .
DNA: TGTGCCACTTCTATGGGGCTCAGTGGGGAGACCCAGTACTTC
CDR3: CATSMGLSGETQYF

J: TRBJ1-1
size: .
V: TRBV7-2
D: .
DNA: TGTGCCAGCAGCTCCGGACAGAACACTGAAGCTTTCTTT
CDR3: CASSSGQNTEAFF